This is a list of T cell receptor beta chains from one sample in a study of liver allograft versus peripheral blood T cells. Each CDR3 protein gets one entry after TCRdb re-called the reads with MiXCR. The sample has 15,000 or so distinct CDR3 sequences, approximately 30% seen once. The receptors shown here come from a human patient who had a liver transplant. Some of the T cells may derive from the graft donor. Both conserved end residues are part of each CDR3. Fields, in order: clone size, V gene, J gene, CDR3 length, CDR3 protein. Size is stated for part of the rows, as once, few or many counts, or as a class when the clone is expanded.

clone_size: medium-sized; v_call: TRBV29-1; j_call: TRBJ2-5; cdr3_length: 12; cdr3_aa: CSALRGDETQYF
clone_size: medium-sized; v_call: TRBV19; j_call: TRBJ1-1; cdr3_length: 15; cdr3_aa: CASSPLLQANTEAFF
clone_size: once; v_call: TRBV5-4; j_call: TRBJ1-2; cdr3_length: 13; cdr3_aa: CVSSGDSNYGYTF
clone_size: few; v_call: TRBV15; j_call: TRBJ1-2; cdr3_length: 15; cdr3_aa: CATSRDRDVNYGYTF
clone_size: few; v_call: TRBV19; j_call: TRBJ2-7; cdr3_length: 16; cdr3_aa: CASRETSGRLPYEQYF
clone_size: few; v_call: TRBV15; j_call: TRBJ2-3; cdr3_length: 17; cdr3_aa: CATSSGDPGNPWDTQYF
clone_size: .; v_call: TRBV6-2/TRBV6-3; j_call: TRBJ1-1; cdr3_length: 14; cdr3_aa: CASSYLGAGGEAFF
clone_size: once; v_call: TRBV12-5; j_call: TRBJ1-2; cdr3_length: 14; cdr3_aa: CASGSDSLNYGYTF
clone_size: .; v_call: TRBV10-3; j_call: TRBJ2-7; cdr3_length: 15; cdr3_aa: CAISASTSGSYEQYF
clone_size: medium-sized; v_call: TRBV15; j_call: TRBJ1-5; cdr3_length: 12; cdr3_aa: CATSSSDQPQHF
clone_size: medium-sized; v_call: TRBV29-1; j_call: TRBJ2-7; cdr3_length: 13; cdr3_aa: CSVVFQVAYEQYF
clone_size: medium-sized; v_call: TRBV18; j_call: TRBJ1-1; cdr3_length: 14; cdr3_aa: CASSPGGTHTEAFF
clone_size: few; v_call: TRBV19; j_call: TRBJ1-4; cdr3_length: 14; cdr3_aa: CASRLGQNNEKLFF
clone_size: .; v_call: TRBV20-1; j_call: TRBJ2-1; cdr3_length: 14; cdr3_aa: CSARGASSYNEQFF
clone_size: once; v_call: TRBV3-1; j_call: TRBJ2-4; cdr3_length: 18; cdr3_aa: CASSQWTSGRVAKNIQYF
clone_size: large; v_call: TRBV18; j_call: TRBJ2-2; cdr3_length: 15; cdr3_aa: CASSPPRGNTGELFF
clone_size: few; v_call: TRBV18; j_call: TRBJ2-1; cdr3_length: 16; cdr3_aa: CASSPLAGGGANEQFF
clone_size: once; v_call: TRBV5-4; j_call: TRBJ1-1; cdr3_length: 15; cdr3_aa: CASSLVGTGGTETFF
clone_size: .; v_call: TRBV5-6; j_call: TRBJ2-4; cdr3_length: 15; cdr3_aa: CASSFSEIAKNIQYF
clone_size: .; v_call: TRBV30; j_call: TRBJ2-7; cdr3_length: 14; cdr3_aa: CAWRDSGIVYEQYF
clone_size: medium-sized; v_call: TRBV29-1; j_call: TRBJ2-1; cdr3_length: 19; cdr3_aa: CSVKVPSGTSATLYNEQFF
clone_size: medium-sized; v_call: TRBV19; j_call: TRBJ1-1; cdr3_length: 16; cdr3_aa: CASNSDSHGGNTEAFF
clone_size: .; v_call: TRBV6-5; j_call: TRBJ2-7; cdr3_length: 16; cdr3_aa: CASSYSKRHQSYEQYF
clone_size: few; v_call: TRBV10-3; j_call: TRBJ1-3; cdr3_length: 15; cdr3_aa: CAISLGSTSGNTIYF
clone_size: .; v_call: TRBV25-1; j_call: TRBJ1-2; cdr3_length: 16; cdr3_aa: CASSEISVGWEDGYTF
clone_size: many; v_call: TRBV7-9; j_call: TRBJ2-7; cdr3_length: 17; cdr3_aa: CASSSQTWDRVFDEQYF
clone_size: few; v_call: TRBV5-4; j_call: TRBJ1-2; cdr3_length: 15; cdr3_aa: CASSPRDSQTYGYTF
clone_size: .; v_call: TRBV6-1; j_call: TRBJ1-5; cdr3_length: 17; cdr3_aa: CAKTLRRGWISNQPQHF
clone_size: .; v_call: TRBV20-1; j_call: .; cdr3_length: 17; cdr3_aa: CSAKSAGGVLQNQPQYF
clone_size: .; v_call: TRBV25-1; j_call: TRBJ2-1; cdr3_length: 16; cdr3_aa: CASSGPGTSGRVGQFF
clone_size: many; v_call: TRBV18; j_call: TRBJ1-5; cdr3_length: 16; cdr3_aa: CASSPPGAGGNQPQHF
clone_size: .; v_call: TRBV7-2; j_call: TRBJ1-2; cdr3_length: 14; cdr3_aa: CASSRTQGVYGYTF
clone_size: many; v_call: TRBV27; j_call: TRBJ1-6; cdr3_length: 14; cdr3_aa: CASSLTSENSPLHF
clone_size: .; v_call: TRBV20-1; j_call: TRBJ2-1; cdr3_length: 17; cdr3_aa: CSAEEERGRLSYNEQFF
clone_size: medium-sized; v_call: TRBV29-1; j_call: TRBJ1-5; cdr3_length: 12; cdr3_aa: CSVGQDNQPQHF
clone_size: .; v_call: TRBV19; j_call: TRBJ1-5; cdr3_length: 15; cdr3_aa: CASSIQQGEDQPQHF
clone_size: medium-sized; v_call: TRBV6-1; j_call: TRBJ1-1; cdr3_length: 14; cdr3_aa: CASSGEGMGTEAFF
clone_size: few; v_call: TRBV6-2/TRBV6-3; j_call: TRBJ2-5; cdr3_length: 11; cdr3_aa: CASSYGETQYF
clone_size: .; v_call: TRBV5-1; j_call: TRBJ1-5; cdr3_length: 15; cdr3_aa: CASSLGGQSNQPQHF
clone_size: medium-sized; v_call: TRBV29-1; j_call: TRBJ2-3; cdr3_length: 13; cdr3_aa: CSGVGHYTDTQYF
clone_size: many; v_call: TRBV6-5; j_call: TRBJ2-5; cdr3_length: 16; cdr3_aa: CASSPMAAGGGETQYF
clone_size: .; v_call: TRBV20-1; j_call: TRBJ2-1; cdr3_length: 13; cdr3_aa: CSASRTGANEQFF
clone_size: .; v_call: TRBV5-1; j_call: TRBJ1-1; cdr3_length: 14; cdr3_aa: CASSLGSGRTEAFF
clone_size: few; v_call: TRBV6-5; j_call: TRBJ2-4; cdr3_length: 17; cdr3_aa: CASGGTGGPLAKNIQYF
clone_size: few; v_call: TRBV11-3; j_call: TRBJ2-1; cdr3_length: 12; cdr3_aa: CASSSLAGEQFF
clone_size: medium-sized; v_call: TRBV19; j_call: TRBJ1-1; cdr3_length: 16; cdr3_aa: CASSTTFRDEGTEAFF
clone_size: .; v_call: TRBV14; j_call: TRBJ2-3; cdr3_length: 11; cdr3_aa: CASSQALFQYF
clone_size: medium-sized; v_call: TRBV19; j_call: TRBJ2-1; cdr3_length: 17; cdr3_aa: CASSITGLAGAYNEQFF
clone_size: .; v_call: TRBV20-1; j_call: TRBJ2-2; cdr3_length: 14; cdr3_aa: CSAEGGMGTGELFF
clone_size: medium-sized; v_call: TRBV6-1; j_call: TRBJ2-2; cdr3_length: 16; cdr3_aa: CASSRRTGPNTGELFF
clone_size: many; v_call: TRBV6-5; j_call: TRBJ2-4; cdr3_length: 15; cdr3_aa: CASSYDGLAKNIQYF
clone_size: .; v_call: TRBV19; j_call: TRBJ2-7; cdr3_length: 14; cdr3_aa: CASSSQGPSYEQYF
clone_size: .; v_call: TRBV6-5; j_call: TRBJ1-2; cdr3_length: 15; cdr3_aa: CASSYGLWTGDGYTF
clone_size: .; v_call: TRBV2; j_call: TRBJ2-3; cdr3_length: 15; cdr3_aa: CASNREGGGTDTQYF
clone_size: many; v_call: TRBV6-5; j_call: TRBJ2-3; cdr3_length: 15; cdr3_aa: CASSYRGGITDTQYF
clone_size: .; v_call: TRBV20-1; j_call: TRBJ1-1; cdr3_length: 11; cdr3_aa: CSARGGTEAFF
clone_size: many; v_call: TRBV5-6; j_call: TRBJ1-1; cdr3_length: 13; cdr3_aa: CASSRMTGTEAFF
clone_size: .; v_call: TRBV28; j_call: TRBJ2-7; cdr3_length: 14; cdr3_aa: CASRSGGSSYEQYF
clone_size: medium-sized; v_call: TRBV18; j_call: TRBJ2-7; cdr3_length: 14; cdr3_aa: CASSSDRGPYEQYF
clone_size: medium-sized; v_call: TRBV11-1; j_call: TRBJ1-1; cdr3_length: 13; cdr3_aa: CASSLQENTEAFF